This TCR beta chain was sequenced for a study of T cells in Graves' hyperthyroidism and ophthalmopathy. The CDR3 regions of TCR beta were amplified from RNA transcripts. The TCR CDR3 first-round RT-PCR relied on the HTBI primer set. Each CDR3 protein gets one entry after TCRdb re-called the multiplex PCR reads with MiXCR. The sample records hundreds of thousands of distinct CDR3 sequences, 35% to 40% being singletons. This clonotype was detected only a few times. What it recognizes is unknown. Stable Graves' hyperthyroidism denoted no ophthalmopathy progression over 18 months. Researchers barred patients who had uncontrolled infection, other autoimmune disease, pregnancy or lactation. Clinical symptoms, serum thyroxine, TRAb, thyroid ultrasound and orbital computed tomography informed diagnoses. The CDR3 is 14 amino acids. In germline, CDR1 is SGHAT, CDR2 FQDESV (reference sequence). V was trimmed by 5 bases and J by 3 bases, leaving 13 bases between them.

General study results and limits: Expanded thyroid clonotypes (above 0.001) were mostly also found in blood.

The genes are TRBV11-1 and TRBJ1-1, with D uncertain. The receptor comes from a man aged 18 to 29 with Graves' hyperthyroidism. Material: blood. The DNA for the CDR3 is TGTGCCAGCAGCCCGAGCATCATGGACACTGAAGCTTTCTTT. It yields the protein CASSPSIMDTEAFF.